This TCR beta chain was obtained from a study of T-cell memory formation after mild COVID-19. Whole-study context: Clustering of TCRs was largely donor specific. Findings of the study overall: Clones shrinking between day 15 and 85 showed a balanced CD4/CD8 split, and those that grew later tilted toward CD4+.

This clonotype was counted ten times or more. Its antigen is not identified. CDR3 length: 13 residues. Germline V CDR1 and CDR2: GTSNPN, SVGIG (reference sequence). Trimming removed 3 bases at V and 3 bases at J, with 11 bases between. TCRdb itself ran the 5' RACE reads through MiXCR, one entry per CDR3 protein. The table shows tens of thousands of distinct CDR3 sequences, with more than 10% occurring only once. The J gene is TRBJ2-5, the V gene TRBV30; D may be TRBD1 or TRBD2 (5 bases each). Sequencing was done on a sample of PBMCs or a T cell subset sorted from them (not recorded which). The clonotype was recovered from an adult woman who had mild COVID-19 (a few samples of this study predate the infection). Cell type and time point are not known. The CDR3 DNA follows: TGTGCCTGGAGGCCCTGGGGGAAAGAGACCCAGTACTTC. Its translation is CAWRPWGKETQYF.